This T cell receptor beta chain is drawn from a study of cytomegalovirus exposure and HLA in healthy donors. Donors showed nominal health when sampled, although they likely had unrecorded immune exposures. Germline CDR1 PRHDT, CDR2 FYEKMQ (reference sequence). V lost 5 bases to trimming and J lost 4 bases, with 17 bases between them. The CDR3 is 15 amino acids. Study outcomes and limitations: Follow-up analysis later connected one missense variant in DCLRE1C with trimming of TCR beta V- and J-genes.

On this clone: Antigen: not known.

A multiplex PCR was run with 60 Vbeta primers and 13 Jbeta primers. This table comes from immunoSEQ multiplex PCR, and its TCRdb copy is limited to in-frame clones, with some not included. Of 200,000 or so clones listed, around 75% are singletons. This TCR derives from a man aged 35-49 years in good health and CMV-seropositive. Sample: PBMCs. The chain recombines TRBV13 with TRBJ1-1; D is possibly TRBD1 (5 bases). The CDR3 DNA reads as TGTGCCAGCAGCCGGGGGGGGGTGGTTGGCACTGAAGCTTTCTTT. Amino acids: CASSRGGVVGTEAFF.